The 30 T cell receptor beta chains given below trace back to one sample, sequenced in a study of cytomegalovirus exposure and HLA in healthy donors. Primers for the PCR totalled 60 Vbeta and 13 Jbeta. Sequenced by immunoSEQ multiplex PCR; TCRdb stores in-frame clones only, minus some. Of 100,000 to 150,000 clones in the sample, around 70% were seen once. The sample was PBMCs. These receptors were obtained from a woman in her sixties in good health and CMV-seropositive.

This chain connects TRBV10-2 to TRBJ1-1; 9 positions agree with TRBD1. Per the germline V gene, CDR1 is WSHSY and CDR2 is SAAADI. The trim removed 4 bases at V and 3 bases at J, leaving 3 bases unmatched. The CDR3 sequence is 14 residues long. CDR3 residues: CASSGGTGYTEAFF. The CDR3 DNA sequence: TGCGCCAGCAGTGGGGGGACAGGGTACACTGAAGCTTTCTTT.

This clone was counted a few times. The chain combines TRBV4-2 with TRBJ2-7; D not certain. The CDR3 extends over 14 amino acids. Looked up from germline, CDR1 is LGHNA and CDR2 is YNFKEQ. Deletions cut 1 base from V and 6 bases from J, with 13 bases between. The CDR3 region has the DNA TGTGCCAGCAGCCAAGTCTCCGTGTCCCTCGAGCAGTACTTC. This translates into CASSQVSVSLEQYF.

The chain combines TRBV4-1 with TRBJ2-5, with D possibly being TRBD2 (6 bases). The end of the DNA fits TRBJ2-7 better, so the J call may be wrong. Germline CDR1 MGHRA, CDR2 YSYEKL. CDR3 length: 13 residues. CDR3 coding DNA: TGCGCCAGCAGCCCGCGGGGACCGTACGAGCAGTACTTC. This translates into CASSPRGPYEQYF.

The chain employs TRBV4-1 and TRBJ1-5, with TRBD1 matching 8 bases. The trim removed 7 bases at V and 0 bases at J, leaving 11 bases unmatched. The CDR3 loop spans 17 amino acids. CDR1 and CDR2 from the germline V gene are MGHRA and YSYEKL. The CDR3 DNA sequence: TGCGCCAGCAAGGGACAGGCGTCCACTGTTAGCAATCAGCCCCAGCATTTT. Protein product: CASKGQASTVSNQPQHF.

The chain has TRBV7-6 and TRBJ2-2, with TRBD1 identical over 9 bases. The CDR3 spans 16 residues. The germline V gene has CDR1 SGHVS and CDR2 FNYEAQ. V shed 5 bases and J 3 bases; nucleotides not matched to a gene: 7. In DNA form, the CDR3 reads TGTGCCAGCAGCCCGCCGGGACAGGGTCACACCGGGGAGCTGTTTTTT. Its translation is CASSPPGQGHTGELFF.

Only a few counts were recorded for this clone. The chain combines TRBV5-3 with TRBJ1-1; the match to TRBD1 covers 9 bases. TRBV5-3 is designated an ORF whose function remains uncertain. The CDR3 is 14 amino acids. With 4 bases clipped from V and 8 bases from J, the junction kept 9 bases outside the gene matches. The CDR3 loop is CARSPQGQGAEAFF. CDR3 coding DNA: TGTGCCAGAAGCCCACAGGGACAGGGAGCCGAAGCTTTCTTT.

This clone has a single count. The rearrangement links TRBV5-1 to TRBJ2-5; 7 bases are shared with TRBD2. The V gene's germline CDR1 is SGHRS and CDR2 YFSETQ. V lost 4 bases and J lost 8; bases outside the gene matches: 5. This CDR3 has 12 amino acids. CDR3 nucleotides: TGCGCCAGCAGCCCGACTAGCCCTACCCAGTACTTC. Translation: CASSPTSPTQYF.

The table lists this clone with a few counts. V gene TRBV15 combines with J gene TRBJ1-2; no reliable D call. Germline loops: CDR1 LNHNV, CDR2 YYDKDF (reference sequence). The CDR3 sequence is 15 residues long. The V gene lost 0 bases and the J gene lost 5 bases, with 13 bases spanning the gap. The CDR3 DNA reads as TGTGCCACCAGCAGAGATTGGGAGACGGGGTATGGCTACACCTTC. Translation: CATSRDWETGYGYTF.

In DNA form, the CDR3 reads TGCGCCAGCAGCTACGGGGTGCAGGGGGCAGATACGCAGTATTTT. This sequence encodes CASSYGVQGADTQYF. The chain combines TRBV5-1 with TRBJ2-3; TRBD1 matches 7 bases. Germline lookup yields CDR1 SGHRS and CDR2 YFSETQ. J gave up 4 bases and V 3 bases, and 8 bases lay outside the gene matches. The CDR3 covers 15 residues.

V gene TRBV11-2 combines with J gene TRBJ2-5, with 8 bases matching TRBD1. Germline lookup yields CDR1 SGHAT and CDR2 FQNNGV. V lost 5 bases to trimming and J lost 5 bases; unmatched junction nucleotides: 4. The CDR3 runs 13 residues. The CDR3 region is CASSQGAAETQYF. The CDR3 nucleotides read TGTGCCAGCAGCCAGGGGGCGGCGGAGACCCAGTACTTC.

The chain uses TRBV7-2 and TRBJ1-1; no firm D call. The CDR3 extends over 14 amino acids. CDR1 and CDR2 (germline): SGHTA, FQGNSA. Trimming removed 3 bases from V and 4 bases from J, with 12 bases in between. CDR3 nucleotide sequence: TGTGCCAGCAGCTTTGGCGGGCGGATCACTGAAGCTTTCTTT. This sequence encodes CASSFGGRITEAFF.

The chain is built from TRBV5-1 and TRBJ2-7; 10 positions agree with TRBD1. With V trimmed by 5 bases and J by 1 base, 9 bases remained unmatched. The length of the CDR3 is 16 residues. CDR1 SGHRS and CDR2 YFSETQ come from the germline V gene. The CDR3, as DNA: TGCGCCAGCAGACCCCGGGCGGGACAGGGGTCCTACGAGCAGTACTTC. Protein sequence: CASRPRAGQGSYEQYF.

This chain connects TRBV19 to TRBJ2-2; 8 nucleotides align to TRBD1. The junction had 5 bases not matched to a gene; V was cut back by 5 bases and J by 15 bases. This CDR3 has 11 amino acids. The germline V gene encodes CDR1 LNHDA and CDR2 SQIVND (reference sequence). The chain's CDR3 is CASSPDRALFF. The CDR3 DNA follows: TGTGCCAGTAGTCCGGACAGGGCGTTGTTTTTT.

The chain carries TRBV6-5 and TRBJ2-2, with D possibly TRBD2 on 6 matching bases. The germline V and J ends were trimmed by 1 base and 4 bases, with 13 bases remaining between them. Germline V gene sequence: CDR1 MNHEY, CDR2 SVGAGI. This CDR3 contains 16 residues. The CDR3 DNA is TGTGCCAGCAGTTACTACGGAGGGCGCGGCACCGGGGAGCTGTTTTTT. It yields the protein CASSYYGGRGTGELFF.

This clone has a single count. The chain has TRBV6-6 and TRBJ1-6; D possibly corresponds to TRBD1 (6 bases). Trimming took 6 bases from V and 7 from J, leaving 10 bases between them. Germline V gene data show CDR1 as MNHNY and CDR2 as SVGAGI (reference sequence). CDR3 length equals 13 residues. The CDR3 region is CASSRGDNSPLHF. The DNA of the CDR3 is TGTGCCAGCAGCAGGGGTGACAATTCACCCCTCCACTTT.

In its sample, this clone was seen a few times. The chain uses TRBV4-1 and TRBJ2-1; possibly TRBD1 for D (7 bases). This CDR3 is 17 amino acids long. V was trimmed by 0 bases and J by 4 bases, leaving 16 bases between them. Germline values: CDR1 MGHRA, CDR2 YSYEKL. CDR3 protein: CASSQDPAGQPYNEQFF. The CDR3 DNA reads as TGCGCCAGCAGCCAAGATCCCGCGGGACAGCCTTACAATGAGCAGTTCTTC.

The CDR3 spells CASSLNNSGANVLTF. For the CDR3, the DNA is TGTGCCAGCAGCCTTAATAACTCTGGGGCCAACGTCCTGACTTTC. The rearrangement links TRBV21-1 to TRBJ2-6; the listed D gene, TRBD2, was not tested against the DNA. TRBV21-1 is a listed pseudogene. The CDR3 sequence is 15 residues long.

The chain joins TRBV7-9 to TRBJ2-2; the D gene is possibly TRBD2 (7 bases). The CDR3 spans 14 residues. The ends were cut back, 6 bases at V and 8 bases at J, with 16 bases in the middle. CDR1 SEHNR and CDR2 FQNEAQ come from the germline V gene (reference sequence). CDR3 nucleotides: TGTGCCAGCAGTTCGGCCGGGGGGCGAGGGGAGCTGTTTTTT. Its translation is CASSSAGGRGELFF.

The chain has TRBV27 and TRBJ1-1, with a possible D match to TRBD1 (6 bases). The V and J ends lost 9 bases and 4 bases respectively, with 15 bases between them. The CDR3 sequence is 13 residues long. The germline V gene has CDR1 MNHEY and CDR2 SMNVEV (reference sequence). For the CDR3, the DNA is TGTGCCAGTTCGGGGGGCGCAGGCACTGAAGCTTTCTTT. Amino acids: CASSGGAGTEAFF.

On this clone itself: The same CDR3 arises from other DNA sequences in this sample as well. The V call is TRBV11-2, the J call TRBJ1-1, with a weak D call TRBD1 (5 bases). V dropped 5 bases and J dropped 6 bases, with 13 bases sitting between them. CDR3 length: 13 amino acids. The germline gives CDR1 SGHAT, CDR2 FQNNGV. In DNA, the CDR3 is TGTGCCAGCAGCATCGGGCAGGGTTCTGAAGCTTTCTTT. It yields the protein CASSIGQGSEAFF.

The sample holds a few counts of this clone. The chain joins TRBV4-1 to TRBJ2-1; 12 nucleotides line up with TRBD2. The junction had 7 bases not matched to a gene; V was cut back by 7 bases and J by 12 bases. Germline lookup yields CDR1 MGHRA and CDR2 YSYEKL. The CDR3 is 13 residues long. The CDR3 sequence: CASTLAGGPPQFF. CDR3 nucleotide sequence: TGCGCCAGCACCCTAGCGGGGGGGCCTCCGCAGTTCTTC.

This clone was picked up a small number of times. The V call is TRBV7-6, the J call TRBJ2-3; D is perhaps TRBD1 (7 bases). The ends were cut back, 3 bases at V and 0 bases at J, with 13 bases in the middle. Germline V gives CDR1 SGHVS, CDR2 FNYEAQ. The CDR3 is 16 residues long. CDR3 sequence: CASSFPEGASTDTQYF. In nucleotides, the CDR3 is TGTGCCAGCAGCTTTCCGGAGGGGGCTAGCACAGATACGCAGTATTTT.

This clone was detected only a few times. This chain uses TRBV29-1 with TRBJ1-4, with 10 bases fitting TRBD1. The CDR3 is 12 residues long. The germline CDR1 and CDR2 sequences are SQVTM and ANQGSEA. V lost 7 bases to trimming and J lost 7 bases; unmatched junction nucleotides: 3. The CDR3 nucleotides read TGCAGCGGACAGGGGGCAGGTGAAAAACTGTTTTTT. Translating it yields CSGQGAGEKLFF.

The chain employs TRBV6-5 and TRBJ2-5; TRBD1 matches at 8 bases. Germline trimming cut 5 bases from V and 2 bases from J; bases unmatched to any gene: 4. Germline CDR1 and CDR2: MNHEY and SVGAGI. The CDR3 is 14 residues long. CDR3: CASSLDREQETQYF. In DNA form, the CDR3 reads TGTGCCAGCAGTCTGGACAGGGAACAAGAGACCCAGTACTTC.

The chain has TRBV29-1 and TRBJ2-7; TRBD1 agrees at 7 bases. The CDR3 consists of 12 residues. CDR1 SQVTM and CDR2 ANQGSEA come from the germline V gene. The V gene end was trimmed by 6 bases and the J gene end by 2 bases; junction bases not matched to a gene: 4. CDR3 residues: CSVDQGAYEQYF. The CDR3 nucleotides read TGCAGCGTAGATCAGGGGGCCTACGAGCAGTACTTC.

The chain is built from TRBV4-1 and TRBJ2-5, with unresolved D. The J call may be incorrect, as the DNA end agrees better with TRBJ2-7. Germline-derived CDR1 and CDR2 are MGHRA and YSYEKL. The CDR3 has 12 amino acids. The CDR3 reads CASSQSYYEQYF. The CDR3 bases are TGCGCCAGCAGCCAATCTTACTACGAGCAGTACTTC.

V gene TRBV11-2 combines with J gene TRBJ2-7; D uncertain. CDR3 length equals 12 residues. Germline V CDR1 and CDR2: SGHAT, FQNNGV. V lost 0 bases, J lost 4 bases, and 4 bases lay in between. Here the CDR3 DNA reads TGTGCCAGCAGCTTAGATGAGTACGAGCAGTACTTC. Protein product: CASSLDEYEQYF.

This clone came up once. The chain has TRBV6-1 and TRBJ1-2, with TRBD1 matching over 12 bases. Germline loops: CDR1 MNHNS, CDR2 SASEGT. CDR3 length: 14 residues. V was clipped by 3 bases and J by 8 bases; unmatched bases: 4. CDR3 sequence (DNA): TGTGCCAGCAGTGAGGGACAGGGGGCTAACGGCTACACCTTC. Its translation is CASSEGQGANGYTF.

V is TRBV15 and J is TRBJ1-4; D is perhaps TRBD1 (6 bases). The CDR3 totals 14 residues. Germline V gene data show CDR1 as LNHNV and CDR2 as YYDKDF (reference sequence). V lost 4 bases and J 6 bases, leaving 12 bases between the germline ends. CDR3 amino acids: CATSKGGRDEKLFF. The CDR3 DNA is TGTGCCACCAGCAAGGGGGGGCGCGATGAAAAACTGTTTTTT. The complete variable domain, with remaining parts taken from reference TRBV15 and TRBJ1-4, reads DAMVIQNPRYQVTQFGKPVTLSCSQTLNHNVMYWYQQKSSQAPKLLFHYYDKDFNNEADTPDNFQSRRPNTSFCFLDIRSPGLGDTAMYLCATSKGGRDEKLFFGSGTQLSVL.

This clone was seen a few times. V and J are TRBV13 and TRBJ1-1, with D possibly being TRBD1 (6 bases). CDR3 length: 15 residues. Per the germline V gene, CDR1 is PRHDT and CDR2 is FYEKMQ (reference sequence). The V end was cut by 2 bases, the J end by 3 bases, with 13 bases between. The DNA for the CDR3 is TGTGCCAGCAGCTTACCAGGGGCGCGGGACACTGAAGCTTTCTTT. This codes for CASSLPGARDTEAFF. The whole variable domain, filled in from reference TRBV13 and TRBJ1-1, reads AAGVIQSPRHLIKEKRETATLKCYPIPRHDTVYWYQQGPGQDPQFLISFYEKMQSDKGSIPDRFSAQQFSDYHSELNMSSLELGDSALYFCASSLPGARDTEAFFGQGTRLTVV.